The 4 T cell receptor beta chains listed next were all sequenced from one sample in a study of shared clonotypes between healthy human individuals (dated by TCRdb to 2018 to 2020). The library was made by the immunoSEQ multiplex PCR assay. This is the immuneACCESS table as TCRdb keeps it, with only in-frame sequences that have V and J called. A part of the clones is gone; compared with another copy, unresolved V genes explain less than half, and the rest is unexplained. Recorded for this sample are about 2 million clones; 95% of them occurred a single time. Under 0.15% of the sample comes from the top ten. The sequencing input was naive CD4+ T cells sorted from blood. What the cell subset or site label conveys for this sample: CD45RA+ positively selected. Receptors were obtained from a man aged 18-30 years in good health.

The genes are TRBV9 and TRBJ1-6; D not resolved. This CDR3 comprises 17 residues. V was trimmed by 0 bases and J by 2 bases, leaving 12 bases between them. Germline CDR1 reads SGDLS; CDR2 reads YYNGEE. CDR3 residues: CASSVDLGRTYNSPLHF. The CDR3 DNA is TGTGCCAGCAGCGTAGACCTTGGACGGACCTATAATTCACCCCTCCACTTT.

This clone appeared a few times. V is TRBV18 and J is TRBJ2-3; no definite D call. Germline V lookup: CDR1 KGHSH, CDR2 LQKENI. The length of the CDR3 is 11 residues. Trimming removed 4 bases at V and 6 bases at J, with 5 bases between. The CDR3 DNA reads TGTGCCAGCTCACTCAGCGATACGCAGTATTTT. This gives the protein CASSLSDTQYF.

The chain carries TRBV19 and TRBJ1-2; 7 bases are a match to TRBD1. J gave up 4 bases and V 8 bases, and 7 bases lay outside the gene matches. This CDR3 comprises 13 residues. CDR1 and CDR2 (germline): LNHDA, SQIVND (reference sequence). Written as DNA, the CDR3 is TGTGCCAGTGCCCCGACAGGGAGCTATGGCTACACCTTC. As protein: CASAPTGSYGYTF.

The chain recombines TRBV21-1 with TRBJ2-7; the DNA was not used to check the table's D call, TRBD2. TRBV21-1 is a documented pseudogene. This CDR3 comprises 12 residues. The CDR3 region has the DNA TGTGCCAGCAGCAACCCCTTCTACGAGCAGTACTTC. It is translated as CASSNPFYEQYF.